This T cell receptor beta chain was recorded in a study of OX40 agonist ivuxolimab in advanced cancers. General study points: On average, CD8+ T cells showed a greater number of expanded clones than CD4+.

Per the germline V gene, CDR1 is SQVTM and CDR2 is ANQGSEA. CDR3 length: 13 amino acids. The V end was cut by 4 bases, the J end by 5 bases, with 13 bases between. Here immunoSEQ multiplex PCR was the method, and the copy in TCRdb shows in-frame clones only, minus some. This table has approximately 30,000 clones, roughly 89% appearing once. Turning to this clone: What it binds is unknown.

The sequenced sample was CD4+ or CD8+ T cells sorted from blood, obtained in a trial of the OX40 agonist ivuxolimab. The TCR was taken from an adult with an advanced solid tumor such as melanoma, head and neck, liver or kidney cancer. The V gene is TRBV29-1, the J gene TRBJ2-3; the D call may be TRBD1 or TRBD2 (5 bases each). The CDR3 protein is CSVAGRGVDTQYF. CDR3 bases: TGCAGCGTTGCCGGCAGAGGGGTAGATACGCAGTATTTT.